The 2 T cell receptor beta chains reported below all come from one sample, sequenced in a study of T cells in Graves' hyperthyroidism and ophthalmopathy. RNA transcripts yielded amplified TCR beta CDR3 regions. The TCR CDR3 first-round RT-PCR relied on the HTBI primer set. TCRdb used MiXCR to reprocess the multiplex PCR reads, holding one entry per CDR3 protein. This table holds 250,000 to 350,000 distinct CDR3 sequences, 22% found once. The material sequenced was blood. The receptors shown here come from a man aged 30 to 39 with Graves' ophthalmopathy.

This clonotype was picked up a small number of times. This chain connects TRBV7-9 to TRBJ2-7; the match to TRBD2 covers 8 bases. The ends lost 1 base at V and 5 bases at J; junction bases unmatched: 1. The CDR3 is made up of 13 amino acids. Germline values: CDR1 SEHNR, CDR2 FQNEAQ (reference sequence). In nucleotides, the CDR3 is TGTGCCAGCAGCTTAGACGGGAGGGACGAGCAGTACTTC. Translation: CASSLDGRDEQYF.

This clonotype was seen repeatedly, ten times or more. V and J are TRBV28 and TRBJ1-4; D possibly corresponds to TRBD1 (5 bases). V dropped 5 bases and J dropped 0 bases, with 10 bases sitting between them. This CDR3 is 15 amino acids long. Germline V gene data show CDR1 as MDHEN and CDR2 as SYDVKM. This CDR3 reads CASSPTDATNEKLFF. The CDR3 DNA is TGTGCCAGCAGTCCGACAGATGCAACTAATGAAAAACTGTTTTTT.